Listed here is a single T cell receptor beta chain. There are many counts of this clonotype. No cognate antigen has been identified for it. Per-nucleotide qualities are absent, and no much larger clonotype sits a single base away. The data are from a study of T-cell reconstitution after alpha-beta-depleted transplantation in children (dated by TCRdb to the mid-2010s). Background for the entire study: Using TCR repertoire profiling, the study quantitatively followed how T-cell immune reconstitution unfolded in children after TCRalphabeta/CD19-depleted allogeneic hematopoietic cell transplantation.

What the study reported, not specific to this receptor: The apparently early recovery of alphabetaT-cell counts about two months after transplant reportedly depended on only several hundred rapidly expanded clones that came from non-depleted graft cells. The high TCRbeta diversity at day 60 in some patients was ascribed to recipient T cells and intrathymic progenitors that had survived conditioning. Over subsequent months, a decline in hyperexpanded clone frequencies was noted, and after one year, T-cell counts and TCRbeta diversity were mostly ascribed to newly produced T cells.

Library prep was done by PCR. Instrument used: Illumina HiSeq 2500. To normalize quantification of the TCRbeta repertoire, the TCR libraries were built with molecular barcoding that relied on unique molecular identifiers. In-frame beta chains were kept once TCRdb had trimmed the public reads at Q25 with fastp and called clones with MiXCR. Each record represents a unique CDR3 protein, reported with the most common genes and DNA among its rows. The sample data list almost 250,000 distinct CDR3 sequences, and over 20% of these were observed just once. The ten largest make up about 2.6% of the sample. Read against the paper, the sample's treatment or condition label means: allogeneic hematopoietic cell transplantation with graft depleted of TCRalphabeta T cells and CD19 B cells. Transplant recipients were children who received TCRalphabeta/CD19-depleted allogeneic hematopoietic cell grafts. Trimming accounts for 6 bases at V and 3 bases at J, while the number of junction bases matched to no gene is 10. CDR1 and CDR2 were assigned from the germline V gene (reference sequence) as DFQATT and SNEGSKA. From its cysteine to its phenylalanine, the CDR3 spans 15 amino acids. Only the CDR3 DNA stays, 45 bases, in frame from base 1.

This TCR derives from a girl aged 2 to 9 with Fanconi anemia, due to receive a stem cell transplant. Specimen: PBMCs, collected before TCRalphabeta/CD19-depleted stem cell transplant. The rearrangement joined TRBV20-1 to TRBJ1-5; 8 nucleotides in the junction match TRBD1. CDR3 region: CSADRGRGVNQPQHF. The nucleotides are TGCAGTGCCGACAGGGGACGCGGGGTCAATCAGCCCCAGCATTTT.